These T cell receptor beta chains were read from a single sample in a study of T cells in Graves' hyperthyroidism and ophthalmopathy. MiXCR was run by TCRdb on the multiplex PCR reads, yielding one entry per CDR3 protein. The sample has roughly 350,000 distinct CDR3 sequences, about 14% seen once. Source material: blood. The receptor source for this set is a woman aged 30 to 39 with Graves' ophthalmopathy. CDR3s include the opening cysteine and the closing phenylalanine or tryptophan. D genes are given only for firm matches. The size of a clone is reported for some rows only, either as once, few or many, or as a class for expanded clones.

clone size	J gene	D gene	V gene	CDR3 DNA	CDR3 protein
many	TRBJ2-1	TRBD2	TRBV30	TGTGCCTGGAGGTCACAGGGCAGCGGGGGAAACAATGAGCAGTTCTTC	CAWRSQGSGGNNEQFF
.	TRBJ2-7	TRBD2	TRBV11-3	TGTGCCAGCAGCTTATTAGGGACTAGCGGCTACGAGCAGTACTTC	CASSLLGTSGYEQYF
few	TRBJ2-2	.	TRBV4-2	TGTGCCAGCAGCCACGAACCTCGAGGAGCGAACACCGGGGAGCTGTTTTTT	CASSHEPRGANTGELFF
many	TRBJ1-1	.	TRBV7-9	TGTGCCAGCAGCTTAGAGGGGTCGGCTTTCTTT	CASSLEGSAFF
many	TRBJ1-1	.	TRBV29-1	TGCAGCGTAGCTTCCAGGGGACTCAACCCTGAAGCTTTCTTT	CSVASRGLNPEAFF
many	TRBJ2-3	.	TRBV4-2	TGTGCCAGCAGCCTGTCCCTATCCGGGCACTGGGGAGATACGCAGTATTTT	CASSLSLSGHWGDTQYF
many	TRBJ2-5	.	TRBV27	TGTGCCAGCAGTTTCCTTGGCAGACCGCTATACTTC	CASSFLGRPLYF
many	TRBJ2-7	TRBD1	TRBV28	TGTGCCAGCACCTCTGGTGGCACAGGGGTTAGCTCCTACGAGCAGTACTTC	CASTSGGTGVSSYEQYF
.	TRBJ2-6	.	TRBV25-1	TGTGCCAGCAGTGGATTTGGATCTGGGGCCAACGTCCTGACTTTC	CASSGFGSGANVLTF
many	TRBJ1-6	.	TRBV7-2	TGTGCCAGCAGCATAGGGGCCCAGTATAATTCACCCCTCCACTTT	CASSIGAQYNSPLHF
many	TRBJ1-2	TRBD1	TRBV11-2	TGTGCCAGCAGCGGCCTGACAGGGGGCGGCGGCTACACCTTC	CASSGLTGGGGYTF
many	TRBJ2-5	.	TRBV28	TGTGCCAGCAGTCCAACGAACAGGCCCCCCACCCAGTACTTC	CASSPTNRPPTQYF
many	TRBJ2-7	.	TRBV5-1	TGCGCCAGCAGCTTGGGACCCCCGGGGACGATCTACGAGCAGTACTTC	CASSLGPPGTIYEQYF
many	TRBJ1-6	.	TRBV28	TGTGCCAGCACTACGCCCGACGGCGATAATTCACCCCTCCACTTT	CASTTPDGDNSPLHF
many	TRBJ2-3	TRBD2	TRBV27	TGTGCCAGCAGTTTGGACGTGACTAGCTCCACAGATACGCAGTATTTT	CASSLDVTSSTDTQYF
many	TRBJ2-7	TRBD1	TRBV20-1	TGCAGTGCTAGACCAGGGGGCACCTACGAGCAGTACTTC	CSARPGGTYEQYF